Each of the 15 T cell receptor beta chains below was sequenced from the same sample in a study of blood T cell repertoires in COVID-19 (dated by TCRdb to 2019 to 2021). Library generation was performed with the immunoSEQ multiplex PCR assay. Sourced from immuneACCESS, this table was stored by TCRdb with only in-frame sequences that have V and J called. A share of the clones is absent; for the studies checked, an unresolved V gene accounts for under half, and the remainder has no known explanation. The sample records 200,000 or so clones, over 70% of which are singletons. 4.5% to 7% of the sample is taken by the ten largest. The sample taken for sequencing was peripheral blood. The receptors stem from a woman aged 70-85 years with acute or convalescent COVID-19.

J is TRBJ2-5 and V is TRBV5-1; 10 bases agree with TRBD1. The CDR3 covers 14 residues. V dropped 6 bases and J dropped 5; count of bases not matched to a gene: 7. CDR1 SGHRS and CDR2 YFSETQ come from the germline V gene. CDR3 region: CASTTGTGEETQYF. The CDR3 coding sequence is TGCGCCAGCACAACCGGGACAGGGGAGGAGACCCAGTACTTC.

This clone was seen a handful of times. The chain carries TRBV6-4 and TRBJ2-1; 8 bases fit TRBD2. Germline V gene sequence: CDR1 MRHNA, CDR2 SNTAGT. The V segment lost 3 bases and the J segment 9 bases; nucleotides outside the gene matches: 10. The CDR3 has 15 amino acids. The CDR3: CASSEEDGRASEQFF. CDR3 nucleotides: TGTGCCAGCAGTGAAGAGGACGGGAGGGCCAGTGAGCAGTTCTTC.

This clone has more than one count but fewer than ten. The chain is built from TRBV28 and TRBJ2-7, with 10 nucleotides matching TRBD2. Germline CDR1 and CDR2: MDHEN and SYDVKM. The CDR3 runs to 19 residues. Trimming removed 3 bases from V and 1 base from J; junction bases left unmatched: 15. The CDR3 region is CASSFVLRLAGEFSYEQYF. DNA for the CDR3: TGTGCCAGCAGTTTCGTTTTGAGGCTAGCGGGAGAATTTTCCTACGAGCAGTACTTC.

The chain joins TRBV19 to TRBJ2-7, with D possibly TRBD1 on 7 matching bases. Germline CDR1 is LNHDA and CDR2 is SQIVND (reference sequence). This CDR3 has 16 amino acids. Trimming left V 3 bases short and J 0 bases short, with 15 bases between. The CDR3 protein is CASSMGRGVLSYEQYF. CDR3 bases: TGTGCCAGTAGTATGGGCAGGGGGGTTCTCTCCTACGAGCAGTACTTC.

The chain links TRBV27 to TRBJ2-7, with 7 bases fitting TRBD1. There are 16 residues in the CDR3. Per the germline V gene, CDR1 is MNHEY and CDR2 is SMNVEV (reference sequence). Trimming removed 5 bases from V and 3 bases from J; junction bases left unmatched: 13. The DNA of the CDR3 is TGTGCCAGCAGTCCCCTGGACAGGCTGACCGACTACGAGCAGTACTTC. Translation gives CASSPLDRLTDYEQYF.

The V call is TRBV4-1, the J call TRBJ2-2; 7 positions match TRBD2. The CDR3 runs to 16 residues. CDR1 is MGHRA, CDR2 YSYEKL, per germline. The J segment lost 5 bases and the V segment lost 0 bases, leaving 6 bases of the junction unmatched. In nucleotides, the CDR3 is TGCGCCAGCAGCCAAGATGTCGGGAGGCTTACCGGGGAGCTGTTTTTT. It is translated as CASSQDVGRLTGELFF.

The sample holds one count of this clone. The J gene is TRBJ2-5, the V gene TRBV6-6, with D possibly being TRBD2 (5 bases). V was pared by 8 bases and J by 3 bases, with 16 bases between. This CDR3 has 14 residues. From germline, CDR1 is MNHNY and CDR2 SVGAGI (reference sequence). DNA for the CDR3: TGTGCCAGCGAGATGCCAAACGGGGAAGAGACCCAGTACTTC. It is translated as CASEMPNGEETQYF.

On this clone itself: A much bigger clone sits one base away, suggesting this may be a read error. This CDR3 is also generated by other DNA sequences in the sample. The gene calls are TRBV5-6 and TRBJ1-5, with 7 positions matching TRBD1. The germline gives CDR1 SGHDT, CDR2 YYEEEE. Losses at the gene ends were 4 bases for V and 5 bases for J; bases not matched to a gene: 3. The CDR3 length is 13 residues. Written as DNA, the CDR3 is TGTGCCAGCAGCCTCGACAGGGATCAGCCCCAGCATTTT. Translating it yields CASSLDRDQPQHF.

This clone was recorded once. CDR3 in amino acids: CASSIGRASGNQPQHF. Here the CDR3 DNA reads TGTGCCAGTAGTATAGGGCGGGCTAGCGGCAATCAGCCCCAGCATTTT. V usage is TRBV19 and J usage is TRBJ1-5; unclear D gene. CDR3 length: 16 residues. Germline V gene lookup returns CDR1 LNHDA and CDR2 SQIVND (reference sequence). Trimming stripped 1 base from V and 2 bases from J, with 12 bases between.

This chain uses TRBV2 with TRBJ2-4; 8 bases are a match to TRBD1. Germline V gene sequence: CDR1 SNHLY, CDR2 FYNNEI. V lost 6 bases and J lost 0; bases outside the gene matches: 25. The CDR3 runs to 22 residues. The chain's CDR3 is CASSEEGPKGKGQVKAKNIQYF. Here the CDR3 DNA reads TGTGCCAGCAGCGAGGAGGGCCCCAAAGGGAAGGGACAGGTCAAAGCCAAAAACATTCAGTACTTC.

The chain uses TRBV9 and TRBJ1-1; TRBD1 matches at 7 bases. Trimming cost V 4 bases and J 4 bases; bases outside gene matches: 4. The CDR3 is 13 residues long. CDR1 is SGDLS, CDR2 YYNGEE, per germline. The CDR3 DNA follows: TGTGCCAGCAGCTCGACAGGGACCACTGAAGCTTTCTTT. It yields the protein CASSSTGTTEAFF.

The chain has TRBV2 and TRBJ1-1, with D tentatively TRBD1 (5 bases). Germline CDR1 SNHLY, CDR2 FYNNEI. Trimming left V 7 bases short and J 1 base short, with 13 bases between. The CDR3 has 14 residues. CDR3 nucleotide sequence: TGTGCCAGCAACCGACAGCCGAGGAACACTGAAGCTTTCTTT. Translation: CASNRQPRNTEAFF.

In DNA, the CDR3 is TGCGCCAGCAGTGGATCTAGCGGGGGCTACAATGAGCAGTTCTTC. Its protein is CASSGSSGGYNEQFF. The V and J genes are TRBV10-1 and TRBJ2-1, with TRBD2 matching 10 bases. Germline assignment: CDR1 WNHNN and CDR2 SYGVQD (reference sequence). The CDR3 sequence is 15 residues long. After removal of 4 bases from V and 3 bases from J, the junction contained 3 bases not matched to a gene.

This CDR3 is CASSLSGTGGYNEQFF. The CDR3 coding sequence is TGTGCCAGCAGCCTTTCCGGGACAGGGGGCTACAATGAGCAGTTCTTC. The chain recombines TRBV3-1 (or the pseudogene TRBV3-2) with TRBJ2-1; 11 nucleotides match TRBD1. V lost 4 bases, J lost 3 bases, and 5 bases stayed unmatched. Germline CDR1 reads LGHDT; CDR2 reads YNNKEL (reference sequence). CDR3 size: 16 residues.

The chain joins TRBV15 to TRBJ1-3; no firm D call. V was shortened by 5 bases and J by 2 bases, with 10 bases between the two germline ends. Per germline, CDR1 LNHNV and CDR2 YYDKDF (reference sequence). The CDR3 has 14 residues. The CDR3 loop reads CATSFGGTGNTIYF. CDR3 nucleotide sequence: TGTGCCACCAGCTTTGGCGGCACTGGAAACACCATATATTTT.